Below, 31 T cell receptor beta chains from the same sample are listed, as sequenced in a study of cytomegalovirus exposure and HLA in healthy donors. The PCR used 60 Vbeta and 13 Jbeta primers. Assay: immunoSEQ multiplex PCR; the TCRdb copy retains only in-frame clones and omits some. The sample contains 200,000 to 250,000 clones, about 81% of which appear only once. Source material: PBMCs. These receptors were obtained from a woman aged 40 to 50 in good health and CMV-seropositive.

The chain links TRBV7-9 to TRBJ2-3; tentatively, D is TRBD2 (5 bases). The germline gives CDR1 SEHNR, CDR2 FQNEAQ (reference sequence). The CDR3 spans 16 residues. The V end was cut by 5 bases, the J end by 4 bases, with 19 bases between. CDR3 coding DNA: TGTGCCAGCAGCCCCGAGGGAGCGTTGAGGGCAGATACGCAGTATTTT. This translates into CASSPEGALRADTQYF.

The CDR3: CSVGGGRFDSYEQYF. Written as DNA, the CDR3 is TGCAGCGTGGGTGGCGGGAGGTTTGACTCCTACGAGCAGTACTTC. The chain links TRBV29-1 to TRBJ2-7, with 8 bases matching TRBD2. The V gene's germline CDR1 is SQVTM and CDR2 ANQGSEA. Trimming took 6 bases from V and 0 from J; bases not matched to a gene: 10. The CDR3 runs to 15 residues.

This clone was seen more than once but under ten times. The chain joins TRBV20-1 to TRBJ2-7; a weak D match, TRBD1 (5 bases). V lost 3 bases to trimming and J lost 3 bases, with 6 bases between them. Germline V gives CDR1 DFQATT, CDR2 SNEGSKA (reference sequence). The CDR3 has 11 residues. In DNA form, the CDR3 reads TGCAGTGCTAGTGACAGCTACGAGCAGTACTTC. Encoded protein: CSASDSYEQYF.

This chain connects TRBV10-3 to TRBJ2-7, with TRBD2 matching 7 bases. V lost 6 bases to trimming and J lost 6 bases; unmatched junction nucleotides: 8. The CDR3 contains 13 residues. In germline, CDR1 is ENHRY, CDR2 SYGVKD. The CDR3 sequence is CAIRTLLAFEQYF. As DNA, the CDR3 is TGTGCCATCAGGACTTTACTAGCGTTCGAGCAGTACTTC.

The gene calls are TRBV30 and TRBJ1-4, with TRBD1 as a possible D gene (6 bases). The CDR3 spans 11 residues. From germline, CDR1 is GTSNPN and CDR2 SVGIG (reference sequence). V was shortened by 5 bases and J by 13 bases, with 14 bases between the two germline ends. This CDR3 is CAWDNRARLFF. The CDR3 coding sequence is TGTGCCTGGGATAACAGGGCAAGACTGTTTTTT.

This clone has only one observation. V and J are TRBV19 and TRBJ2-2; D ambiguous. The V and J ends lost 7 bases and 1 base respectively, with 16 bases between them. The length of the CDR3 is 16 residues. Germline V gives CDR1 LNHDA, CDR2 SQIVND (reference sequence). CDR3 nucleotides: TGTGCCAGTACGTTCCTAACCGGTCAGAACACCGGGGAGCTGTTTTTT. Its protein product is CASTFLTGQNTGELFF.

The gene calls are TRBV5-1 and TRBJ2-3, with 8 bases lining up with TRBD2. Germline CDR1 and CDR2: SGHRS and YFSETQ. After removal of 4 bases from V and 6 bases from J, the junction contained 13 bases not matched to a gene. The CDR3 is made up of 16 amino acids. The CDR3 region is CASSSPKAGAGDTQYF. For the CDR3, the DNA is TGCGCCAGCAGCAGTCCCAAAGCGGGGGCAGGTGATACGCAGTATTTT.

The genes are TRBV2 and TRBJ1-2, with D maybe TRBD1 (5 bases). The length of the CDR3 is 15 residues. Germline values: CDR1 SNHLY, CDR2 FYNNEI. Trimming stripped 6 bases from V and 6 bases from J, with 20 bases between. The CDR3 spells CASRPDSRTSDGYTF. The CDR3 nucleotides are TGTGCCAGCAGACCAGACAGTAGGACGTCGGATGGCTACACCTTC.

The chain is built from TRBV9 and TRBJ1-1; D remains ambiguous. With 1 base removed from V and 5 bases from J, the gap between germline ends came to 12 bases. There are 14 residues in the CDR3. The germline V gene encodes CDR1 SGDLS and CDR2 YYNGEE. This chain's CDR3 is CASSVQQRGTEAFF. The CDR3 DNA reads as TGTGCCAGCAGCGTACAACAGAGAGGGACTGAAGCTTTCTTT.

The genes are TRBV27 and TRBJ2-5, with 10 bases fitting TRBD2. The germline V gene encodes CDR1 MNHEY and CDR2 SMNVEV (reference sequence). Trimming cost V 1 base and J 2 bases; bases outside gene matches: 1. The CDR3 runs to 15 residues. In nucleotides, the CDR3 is TGTGCCAGCAGTTTATTACTAGCGGGGCAAGAGACCCAGTACTTC. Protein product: CASSLLLAGQETQYF.

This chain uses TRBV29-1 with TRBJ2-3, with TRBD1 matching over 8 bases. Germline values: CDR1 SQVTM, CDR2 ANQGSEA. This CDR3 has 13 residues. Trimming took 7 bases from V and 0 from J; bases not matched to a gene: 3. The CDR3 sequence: CSARDRSTDTQYF. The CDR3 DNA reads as TGCAGCGCCCGGGACAGGAGCACAGATACGCAGTATTTT.

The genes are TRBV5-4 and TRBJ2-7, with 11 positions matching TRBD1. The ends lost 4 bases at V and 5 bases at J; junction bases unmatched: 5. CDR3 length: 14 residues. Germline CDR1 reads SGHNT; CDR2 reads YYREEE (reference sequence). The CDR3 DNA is TGTGCCAGCAGCCAGGACAGGGGGCGCCACGAGCAGTACTTC. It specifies CASSQDRGRHEQYF.

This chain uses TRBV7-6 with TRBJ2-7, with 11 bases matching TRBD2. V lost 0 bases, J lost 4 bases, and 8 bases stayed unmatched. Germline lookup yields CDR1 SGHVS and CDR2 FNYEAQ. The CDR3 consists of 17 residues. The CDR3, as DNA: TGTGCCAGCAGCTTAGCCGGTACTAGCGGGAGTCCATACGAGCAGTACTTC. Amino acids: CASSLAGTSGSPYEQYF.

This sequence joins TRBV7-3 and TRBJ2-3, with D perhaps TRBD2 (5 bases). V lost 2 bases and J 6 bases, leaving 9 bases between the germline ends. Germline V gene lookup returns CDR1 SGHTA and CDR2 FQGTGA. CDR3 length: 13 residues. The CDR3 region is CASSLFTGDTQYF. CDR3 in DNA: TGTGCCAGCAGCTTATTTACGGGGGATACGCAGTATTTT.

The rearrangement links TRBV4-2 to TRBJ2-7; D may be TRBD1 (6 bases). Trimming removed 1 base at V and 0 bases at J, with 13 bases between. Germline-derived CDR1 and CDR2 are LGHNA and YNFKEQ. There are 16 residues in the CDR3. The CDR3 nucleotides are TGTGCCAGCAGCCAAGGGCAACAGGGAAGCTCCTACGAGCAGTACTTC. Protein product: CASSQGQQGSSYEQYF.

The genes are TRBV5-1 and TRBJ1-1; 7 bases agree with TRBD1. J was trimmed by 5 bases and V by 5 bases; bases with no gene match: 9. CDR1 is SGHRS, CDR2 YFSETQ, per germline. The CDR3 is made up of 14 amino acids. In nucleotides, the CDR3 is TGCGCCAGCAGTACAGGGGAGATTTGGACTGAAGCTTTCTTT. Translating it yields CASSTGEIWTEAFF. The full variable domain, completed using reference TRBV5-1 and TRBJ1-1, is KAGVTQTPRYLIKTRGQQVTLSCSPISGHRSVSWYQQTPGQGLQFLFEYFSETQRNKGNFPGRFSGRQFSNSRSEMNVSTLELGDSALYLCASSTGEIWTEAFFGQGTRLTVV.

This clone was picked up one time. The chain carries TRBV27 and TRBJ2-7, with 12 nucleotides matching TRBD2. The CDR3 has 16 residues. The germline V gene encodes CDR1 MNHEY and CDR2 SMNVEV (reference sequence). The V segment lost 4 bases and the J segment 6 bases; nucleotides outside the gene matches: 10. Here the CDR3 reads CASSSGLAGIVREQYF. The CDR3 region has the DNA TGTGCCAGCAGTTCTGGACTAGCGGGAATAGTACGCGAGCAGTACTTC.

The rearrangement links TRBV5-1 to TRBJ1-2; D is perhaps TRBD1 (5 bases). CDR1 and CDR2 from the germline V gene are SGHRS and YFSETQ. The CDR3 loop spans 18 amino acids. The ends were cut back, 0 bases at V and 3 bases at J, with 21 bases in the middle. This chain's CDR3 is CASSLVAGRLSIHYGYTF. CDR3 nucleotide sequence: TGCGCCAGCAGCTTGGTGGCAGGGCGCCTATCTATTCACTATGGCTACACCTTC.

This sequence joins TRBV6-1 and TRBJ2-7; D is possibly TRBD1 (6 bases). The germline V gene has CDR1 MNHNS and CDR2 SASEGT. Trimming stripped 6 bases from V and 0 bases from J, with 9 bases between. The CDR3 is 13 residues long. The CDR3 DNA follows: TGTGCCAGCAGCGACAGGAGCTCCTACGAGCAGTACTTC. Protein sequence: CASSDRSSYEQYF.

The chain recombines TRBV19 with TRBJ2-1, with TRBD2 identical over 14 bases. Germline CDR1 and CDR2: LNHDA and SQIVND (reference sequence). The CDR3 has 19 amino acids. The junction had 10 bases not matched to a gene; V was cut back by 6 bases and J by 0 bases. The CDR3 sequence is CASSPEGGTSGGSYNEQFF. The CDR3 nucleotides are TGTGCCAGTAGCCCCGAGGGGGGGACTAGCGGGGGCTCCTACAATGAGCAGTTCTTC. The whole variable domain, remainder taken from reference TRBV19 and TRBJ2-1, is DGGITQSPKYLFRKEGQNVTLSCEQNLNHDAMYWYRQDPGQGLRLIYYSQIVNDFQKGDIAEGYSVSREKKESFPLTVTSAQKNPTAFYLCASSPEGGTSGGSYNEQFFGPGTRLTVL.

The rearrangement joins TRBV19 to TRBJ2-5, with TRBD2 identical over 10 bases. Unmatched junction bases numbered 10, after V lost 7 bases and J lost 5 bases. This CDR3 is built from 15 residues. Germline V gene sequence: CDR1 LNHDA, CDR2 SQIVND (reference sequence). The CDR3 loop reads CASTRGRAGGETQYF. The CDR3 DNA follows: TGTGCCAGTACCCGAGGGCGAGCGGGGGGGGAGACCCAGTACTTC.

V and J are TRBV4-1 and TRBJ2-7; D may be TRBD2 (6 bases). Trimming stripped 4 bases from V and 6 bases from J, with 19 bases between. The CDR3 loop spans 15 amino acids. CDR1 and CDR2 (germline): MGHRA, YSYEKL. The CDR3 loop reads CASSLGAGTPSEQYF. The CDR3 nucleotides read TGCGCCAGCAGCCTTGGGGCCGGGACTCCAAGCGAGCAGTACTTC.

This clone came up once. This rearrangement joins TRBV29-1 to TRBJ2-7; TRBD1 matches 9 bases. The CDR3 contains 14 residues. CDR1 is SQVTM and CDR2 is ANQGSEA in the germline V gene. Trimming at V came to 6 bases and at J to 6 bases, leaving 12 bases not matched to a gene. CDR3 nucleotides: TGCAGCGTCGAAATACAGGGGGCGGGAACCGAGCAGTACTTC. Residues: CSVEIQGAGTEQYF.

CDR3 coding DNA: TGTGCCATCAGTGAGACCCGGGACGGGGGCTATGGCTACACCTTC. Amino acid sequence: CAISETRDGGYGYTF. The V gene is TRBV10-3, the J gene TRBJ1-2; D perhaps matches TRBD1 (5 bases). Germline V gene lookup returns CDR1 ENHRY and CDR2 SYGVKD. Trimming took off 2 bases at V and 4 bases at J, with 14 bases between the two ends. This CDR3 contains 15 residues.

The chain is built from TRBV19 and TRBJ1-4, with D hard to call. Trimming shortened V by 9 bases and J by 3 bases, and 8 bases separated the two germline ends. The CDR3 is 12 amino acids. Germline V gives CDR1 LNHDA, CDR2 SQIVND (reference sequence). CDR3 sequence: CASTEANEKLFF. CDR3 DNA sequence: TGTGCCAGCACGGAGGCTAATGAAAAACTGTTTTTT.

CDR3 DNA: TGTGCCAGCAGTGACTTGAGGGGGGATACGCAGTATTTT. This codes for CASSDLRGDTQYF. This sequence joins TRBV6-1 and TRBJ2-3, with D tentatively TRBD1 (6 bases). The V gene's germline CDR1 is MNHNS and CDR2 SASEGT. CDR3 length: 13 amino acids. With 3 bases removed from V and 6 bases from J, the gap between germline ends came to 10 bases.

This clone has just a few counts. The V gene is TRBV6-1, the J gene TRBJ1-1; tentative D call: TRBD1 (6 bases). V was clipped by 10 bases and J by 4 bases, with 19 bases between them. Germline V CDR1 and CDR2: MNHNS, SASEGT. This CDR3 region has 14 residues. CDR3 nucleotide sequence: TGTGCCACCATGTACAGGGAGCAGGGCACTGAAGCTTTCTTT. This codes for CATMYREQGTEAFF.

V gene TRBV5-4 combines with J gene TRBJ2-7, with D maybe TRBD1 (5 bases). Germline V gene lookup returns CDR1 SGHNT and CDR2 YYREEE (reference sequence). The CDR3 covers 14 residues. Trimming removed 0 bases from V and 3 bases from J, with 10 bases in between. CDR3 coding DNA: TGTGCCAGCAGCTTGGGGGGCAGGGACTACGAGCAGTACTTC. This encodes CASSLGGRDYEQYF.

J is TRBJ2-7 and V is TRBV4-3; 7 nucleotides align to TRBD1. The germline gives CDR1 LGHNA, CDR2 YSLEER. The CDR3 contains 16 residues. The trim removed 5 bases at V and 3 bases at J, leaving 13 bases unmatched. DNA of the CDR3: TGCGCCAGCAGCACTCCCCGGGACAGAATTTACTACGAGCAGTACTTC. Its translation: CASSTPRDRIYYEQYF.

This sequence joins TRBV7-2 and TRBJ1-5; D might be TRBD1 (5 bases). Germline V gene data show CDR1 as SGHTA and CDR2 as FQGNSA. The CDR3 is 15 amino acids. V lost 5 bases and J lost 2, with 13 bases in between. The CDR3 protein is CASSEWGGGNQPQHF. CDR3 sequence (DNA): TGTGCCAGCAGCGAGTGGGGGGGTGGCAATCAGCCCCAGCATTTT.

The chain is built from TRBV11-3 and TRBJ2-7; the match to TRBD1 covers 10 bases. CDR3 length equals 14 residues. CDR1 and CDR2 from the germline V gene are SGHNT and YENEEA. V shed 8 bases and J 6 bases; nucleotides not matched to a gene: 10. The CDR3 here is CASGDPGQGCEQYF. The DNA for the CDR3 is TGTGCCAGCGGAGACCCGGGACAGGGGTGCGAGCAGTACTTC.